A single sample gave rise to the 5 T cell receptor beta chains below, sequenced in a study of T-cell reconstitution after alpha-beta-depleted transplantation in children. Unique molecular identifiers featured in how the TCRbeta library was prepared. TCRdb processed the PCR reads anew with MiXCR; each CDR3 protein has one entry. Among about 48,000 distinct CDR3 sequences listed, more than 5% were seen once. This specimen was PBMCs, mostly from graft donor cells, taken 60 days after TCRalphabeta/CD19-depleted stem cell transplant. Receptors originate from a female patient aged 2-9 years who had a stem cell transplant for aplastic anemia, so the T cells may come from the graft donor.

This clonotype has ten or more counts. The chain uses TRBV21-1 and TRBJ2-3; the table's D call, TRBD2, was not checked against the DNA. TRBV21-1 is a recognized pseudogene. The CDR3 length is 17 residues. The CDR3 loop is CASSTPWREAGTDTQYF. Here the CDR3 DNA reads TGTGCCAGCAGCACTCCCTGGCGGGAGGCCGGCACAGATACGCAGTATTTT.

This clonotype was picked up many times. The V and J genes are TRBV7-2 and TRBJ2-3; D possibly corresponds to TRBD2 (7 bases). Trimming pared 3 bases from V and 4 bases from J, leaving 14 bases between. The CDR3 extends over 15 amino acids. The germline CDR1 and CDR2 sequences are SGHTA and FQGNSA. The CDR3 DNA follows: TGTGCCAGCAGCTTGGCCTGGGGGGGCGCAGATACGCAGTATTTT. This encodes CASSLAWGGADTQYF.

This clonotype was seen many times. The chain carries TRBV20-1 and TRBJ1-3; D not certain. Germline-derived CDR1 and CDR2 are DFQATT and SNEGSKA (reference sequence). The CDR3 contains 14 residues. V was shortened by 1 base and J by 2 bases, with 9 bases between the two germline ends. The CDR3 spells CSARARGPGNTIYF. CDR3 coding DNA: TGCAGTGCTAGAGCCCGGGGTCCTGGAAACACCATATATTTT.

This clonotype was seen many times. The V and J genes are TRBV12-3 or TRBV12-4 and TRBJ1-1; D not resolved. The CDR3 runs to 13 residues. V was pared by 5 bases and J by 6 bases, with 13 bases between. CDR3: CASSRDLTSEAFF. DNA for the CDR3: TGTGCCAGCAGTAGAGACCTGACCTCTGAAGCTTTCTTT.

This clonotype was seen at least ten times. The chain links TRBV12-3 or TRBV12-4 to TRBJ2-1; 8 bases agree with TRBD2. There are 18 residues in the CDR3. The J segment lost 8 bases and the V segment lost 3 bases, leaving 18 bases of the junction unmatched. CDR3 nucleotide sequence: TGTGCCAGCAGTTTTTTCCGGCTCCGCAGCGGGAGATGGTATGAGCAGTTCTTC. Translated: CASSFFRLRSGRWYEQFF.